Listed here are 26 T cell receptor beta chains from one sample, sequenced in a study of shared clonotypes between healthy human individuals. CD45RO-negative, CCR7-selected cells formed the naive CD8 fraction, which excluded terminally differentiated effector memory CD45RA+ cells. Libraries were prepared by immunoSEQ multiplex PCR; TCRdb keeps only in-frame clonotypes and omits some of them. The sample consists of roughly 810,000 clones, approximately 96% of them appearing once. The specimen sequenced was naive CD8+ T cells sorted from blood. The receptor set was obtained from a man in his thirties or forties in good health.

The J gene is TRBJ2-3, the V gene TRBV7-3; D possibly uses TRBD1 or TRBD2 (5 bases each). The CDR3 is 13 residues long. CDR1 SGHTA and CDR2 FQGTGA come from the germline V gene. V lost 5 bases, J lost 4 bases, and 10 bases lay in between. The CDR3: CASSLEGSDTQYF. CDR3 nucleotides: TGTGCCAGCAGCCTAGAGGGGTCAGATACGCAGTATTTT.

Remarks on this clone: Other DNA sequences from this sample encode an identical CDR3 as well. CDR3 DNA sequence: TGTGCCAGCAGCGTAGTAGCGGGAGATTACGAGCAGTACTTC. As protein: CASSVVAGDYEQYF. The chain links TRBV9 to TRBJ2-7; 9 nucleotides line up with TRBD2. The germline CDR1 and CDR2 sequences are SGDLS and YYNGEE. Losses at the gene ends were 0 bases for V and 4 bases for J; bases not matched to a gene: 2. CDR3 length equals 14 residues.

J is TRBJ2-7 and V is TRBV23-1, with D perhaps TRBD1 (6 bases). TRBV23-1 is an ORF, with its function uncertain. The CDR3 has 18 amino acids. With 2 bases removed from V and 3 bases from J, the gap between germline ends came to 23 bases. The CDR3 nucleotides are TGCGCCAGCAGTCAACGGGGACACCGCTGGGTCTTACTCTACGAGCAGTACTTC. Translation gives CASSQRGHRWVLLYEQYF.

V is TRBV29-1 and J is TRBJ1-2; tentatively, D is TRBD1 (5 bases). The length of the CDR3 is 12 residues. Germline assignment: CDR1 SQVTM and CDR2 ANQGSEA. V lost 6 bases and J lost 12, with 20 bases in between. CDR3 in amino acids: CSVHLAGRWNTF. The CDR3 nucleotides read TGCAGCGTCCACCTGGCGGGGCGGTGGAACACCTTC.

This rearrangement joins TRBV5-3 to TRBJ1-4; D call uncertain. TRBV5-3 counts as an open reading frame of uncertain function. The V and J ends lost 8 bases and 8 bases respectively, with 19 bases between them. The CDR3 has 14 amino acids. CDR3 nucleotide sequence: TGTGCCAGGGCTTTTTATGGGAAGAGGGAAAAACTGTTTTTT. This encodes CARAFYGKREKLFF.

The chain couples TRBV5-8 to TRBJ2-7, with 8 nucleotides matching TRBD1. The CDR3 covers 16 residues. Trimming removed 1 base from V and 1 base from J; junction bases left unmatched: 7. Germline assignment: CDR1 SGHTS and CDR2 YDEGEE. Here the CDR3 reads CASSLIITGGSYEQYF. The CDR3 region has the DNA TGTGCCAGCAGCTTGATAATAACAGGGGGGTCCTACGAGCAGTACTTC.

This chain joins TRBV5-6 and TRBJ2-2, with D unclear. This CDR3 is built from 16 residues. The V end was cut by 4 bases, the J end by 1 base, with 14 bases between. Germline V gives CDR1 SGHDT, CDR2 YYEEEE. The CDR3: CASSLPAWENTGELFF. The CDR3, as DNA: TGTGCCAGCAGCCTACCTGCGTGGGAGAACACCGGGGAGCTGTTTTTT.

The DNA for the CDR3 is TGTGCCTGGAGTGTAAAGCCCTACGAGCAGTACTTC. Its protein is CAWSVKPYEQYF. The J gene is TRBJ2-7, the V gene TRBV30; D is ambiguous. V shed 0 bases and J shed 2 bases, with 5 bases lying between them. The CDR3 covers 12 residues. Germline V gene lookup returns CDR1 GTSNPN and CDR2 SVGIG (reference sequence). The entire variable domain, with the rest obtained from reference TRBV30 and TRBJ2-7, is as follows: SQTIHQWPATLVQPVGSPLSLECTVEGTSNPNLYWYRQAAGRGLQLLFYSVGIGQISSEVPQNLSASRPQDRQFILSSKKLLLSDSGFYLCAWSVKPYEQYFGPGTRLTVT.

The CDR3: CASSKGQGSYSNQPQHF. For the CDR3, the DNA is TGTGCCAGCAGTAAGGGACAGGGCTCCTATAGCAATCAGCCCCAGCATTTT. The chain joins TRBV27 to TRBJ1-5; 9 bases match TRBD1. This CDR3 contains 17 residues. Losses at the gene ends were 5 bases for V and 0 bases for J; bases not matched to a gene: 8. The germline V gene has CDR1 MNHEY and CDR2 SMNVEV (reference sequence).

The rearrangement links TRBV28 to TRBJ1-1; no clear D. This CDR3 contains 14 residues. CDR1 is MDHEN, CDR2 SYDVKM, per germline. Trimming pared 3 bases from V and 4 bases from J, leaving 12 bases between. CDR3 nucleotide sequence: TGTGCCAGCAGTTTCCGGGGTGAGGGCACTGAAGCTTTCTTT. Residues: CASSFRGEGTEAFF.

The chain recombines TRBV9 with TRBJ2-1; 9 bases align to TRBD2. The CDR3 sequence is 17 residues long. The germline V gene has CDR1 SGDLS and CDR2 YYNGEE. The J segment lost 9 bases and the V segment lost 0 bases, leaving 13 bases of the junction unmatched. This chain's CDR3 is CASSVDTLLSGSLEQFF. The CDR3, as DNA: TGTGCCAGCAGCGTAGACACCTTACTTAGCGGGAGCCTTGAGCAGTTCTTC.

The chain has TRBV6-5 and TRBJ2-7, with 7 bases lining up with TRBD2. In germline, CDR1 is MNHEY, CDR2 SVGAGI. Trimming at V came to 6 bases and at J to 0 bases, leaving 5 bases not matched to a gene. The CDR3 length is 14 residues. CDR3 in amino acids: CASSPTSDSYEQYF. The CDR3 DNA follows: TGTGCCAGCAGCCCCACTAGCGACTCCTACGAGCAGTACTTC.

The rearrangement joins TRBV11-2 to TRBJ2-1, with 7 bases that match TRBD1. V lost 1 base to trimming and J lost 5 bases; unmatched junction nucleotides: 14. This CDR3 comprises 18 residues. In germline, CDR1 is SGHAT, CDR2 FQNNGV. The CDR3 nucleotides read TGTGCCAGCAGCTTAGGCCGGGCGCCCGGGACAGAGAACAATGAGCAGTTCTTC. This sequence encodes CASSLGRAPGTENNEQFF. Together with reference TRBV11-2 and TRBJ2-1, the CDR3 gives the full variable domain: EAGVAQSPRYKIIEKRQSVAFWCNPISGHATLYWYQQILGQGPKLLIQFQNNGVVDDSQLPKDRFSAERLKGVDSTLKIQPAKLEDSAVYLCASSLGRAPGTENNEQFFGPGTRLTVL.

As concerns this clone: This sample also contains other DNA sequences that code for the same CDR3. The rearrangement links TRBV2 to TRBJ1-2, with D possibly TRBD1 on 6 matching bases. The CDR3 consists of 13 residues. Trimming removed 3 bases at V and 4 bases at J, with 9 bases between. Germline CDR1 reads SNHLY; CDR2 reads FYNNEI. The CDR3 region has the DNA TGTGCCAGCAGTGAGACAGGTATCTATGGCTACACCTTC. Translating gives CASSETGIYGYTF.

The count of this clone is one. This sequence joins TRBV15 and TRBJ1-2, with D tentatively TRBD1 (5 bases). Trimming shortened V by 3 bases and J by 8 bases, and 19 bases separated the two germline ends. This CDR3 is 15 amino acids long. CDR1 is LNHNV and CDR2 is YYDKDF in the germline V gene (reference sequence). The DNA for the CDR3 is TGTGCCACCAGCAGTTCCCCCGGGACGGAGATGGGCTACACCTTC. Translated, it gives CATSSSPGTEMGYTF.

This clone has only one observation. The V call is TRBV2, the J call TRBJ2-1, with 10 positions matching TRBD2. The germline V gene encodes CDR1 SNHLY and CDR2 FYNNEI. This CDR3 is built from 12 residues. Trimming removed 7 bases from V and 7 bases from J; junction bases left unmatched: 1. CDR3 region: CASTLAGNEQFF. CDR3 DNA: TGTGCCAGCACACTAGCGGGGAATGAGCAGTTCTTC.

Remarks on this clone: Additional DNA sequences in this sample encode the identical CDR3. V is TRBV7-9 and J is TRBJ1-5; no firm D call. Trimming removed 3 bases at V and 5 bases at J, with 8 bases between. CDR1 and CDR2 from the germline V gene are SEHNR and FQNEAQ (reference sequence). This CDR3 contains 13 residues. The CDR3 spells CASSFEGDQPQHF. The CDR3 nucleotides read TGTGCCAGCAGCTTTGAGGGAGATCAGCCCCAGCATTTT.

The chain links TRBV9 to TRBJ1-3; D is undetermined. This CDR3 is 15 amino acids long. CDR1 is SGDLS and CDR2 is YYNGEE in the germline V gene. Trimming cost V 4 bases and J 0 bases, with 11 bases left between them. CDR3: CASSPQSNSGNTIYF. The DNA for the CDR3 is TGTGCCAGCAGCCCTCAAAGCAACTCTGGAAACACCATATATTTT. The whole variable domain, filled in from reference TRBV9 and TRBJ1-3, reads DSGVTQTPKHLITATGQRVTLRCSPRSGDLSVYWYQQSLDQGLQFLIQYYNGEERAKGNILERFSAQQFPDLHSELNLSSLELGDSALYFCASSPQSNSGNTIYFGEGSWLTVV.

The CDR3, as DNA: TGCGCCAGCAGTTGGCTAGCGGGTACAGATACGCAGTATTTT. Residues: CASSWLAGTDTQYF. The chain joins TRBV5-1 to TRBJ2-3; 8 bases line up with TRBD2. The CDR3 length is 14 residues. Germline assignment: CDR1 SGHRS and CDR2 YFSETQ. V was clipped by 5 bases and J by 3 bases; unmatched bases: 5.

This clone was seen a single time. The J gene is TRBJ2-7, the V gene TRBV11-3; TRBD1 matches at 7 bases. The CDR3 runs to 14 residues. After removal of 4 bases from V and 3 bases from J, the junction contained 6 bases not matched to a gene. CDR1 and CDR2 (germline): SGHNT, YENEEA. The CDR3 nucleotides are TGTGCCAGCAGCTCCCGGGACAGAGACTACGAGCAGTACTTC. It yields the protein CASSSRDRDYEQYF.

This chain uses TRBV29-1 with TRBJ2-7, with TRBD1 matching 10 bases. Trimming took 5 bases from V and 5 from J; bases not matched to a gene: 6. The germline V gene encodes CDR1 SQVTM and CDR2 ANQGSEA. The CDR3 sequence is 13 residues long. The DNA for the CDR3 is TGCAGCGTTTCCCAGACAGGGGGCGACGAGCAGTACTTC. It translates to CSVSQTGGDEQYF.

The chain links TRBV29-1 to TRBJ2-1, with TRBD2 as a possible D gene (5 bases). CDR1 is SQVTM and CDR2 is ANQGSEA in the germline V gene. CDR3 length equals 15 residues. V gave up 1 base and J gave up 8 bases, with 18 bases separating them. For the CDR3, the DNA is TGCAGCGTTGAAGGGACTGGGTTATTCATCGATGAGCAGTTCTTC. Protein product: CSVEGTGLFIDEQFF.

This clone was counted once. The chain has TRBV9 and TRBJ2-5; 7 bases agree with TRBD1. J lost 7 bases, V lost 0 bases, and 6 bases had no gene match. Germline loops: CDR1 SGDLS, CDR2 YYNGEE. The CDR3 has 14 amino acids. CDR3 sequence reads: CASSVGGGGSTQYF. DNA of the CDR3: TGTGCCAGCAGCGTAGGAGGGGGCGGCTCGACCCAGTACTTC.

This clone was observed a few times. The chain is built from TRBV27 and TRBJ2-7; D remains ambiguous. V was clipped by 5 bases and J by 1 base, with 12 bases between them. This CDR3 has 14 amino acids. CDR1 and CDR2 from the germline V gene are MNHEY and SMNVEV (reference sequence). The CDR3: CASSSYLGSYEQYF. The CDR3 nucleotides read TGTGCCAGCAGTAGTTATCTCGGGTCCTACGAGCAGTACTTC.

The chain combines TRBV5-8 with TRBJ2-1; D may be TRBD2 (5 bases). V was clipped by 5 bases and J by 0 bases, with 15 bases between them. Germline CDR1 SGHTS, CDR2 YDEGEE. The CDR3 is made up of 16 amino acids. The CDR3 sequence is CASRGVAGSSYNEQFF. The CDR3, as DNA: TGTGCCAGCAGGGGCGTGGCGGGCAGCTCCTACAATGAGCAGTTCTTC. Based on the CDR3 plus reference TRBV5-8 and TRBJ2-1, the full variable domain is EAGVTQSPTHLIKTRGQQATLRCSPISGHTSVYWYQQALGLGLQFLLWYDEGEERNRGNFPPRFSGRQFPNYSSELNVNALELEDSALYLCASRGVAGSSYNEQFFGPGTRLTVL.

The chain has TRBV29-1 and TRBJ1-2, with 7 nucleotides matching TRBD1. The CDR3 totals 14 residues. J gave up 2 bases and V 3 bases, and 6 bases lay outside the gene matches. Germline-derived CDR1 and CDR2 are SQVTM and ANQGSEA. The CDR3 loop is CSVEVRGGNYGYTF. CDR3 DNA sequence: TGCAGCGTTGAGGTCAGGGGGGGGAACTATGGCTACACCTTC.